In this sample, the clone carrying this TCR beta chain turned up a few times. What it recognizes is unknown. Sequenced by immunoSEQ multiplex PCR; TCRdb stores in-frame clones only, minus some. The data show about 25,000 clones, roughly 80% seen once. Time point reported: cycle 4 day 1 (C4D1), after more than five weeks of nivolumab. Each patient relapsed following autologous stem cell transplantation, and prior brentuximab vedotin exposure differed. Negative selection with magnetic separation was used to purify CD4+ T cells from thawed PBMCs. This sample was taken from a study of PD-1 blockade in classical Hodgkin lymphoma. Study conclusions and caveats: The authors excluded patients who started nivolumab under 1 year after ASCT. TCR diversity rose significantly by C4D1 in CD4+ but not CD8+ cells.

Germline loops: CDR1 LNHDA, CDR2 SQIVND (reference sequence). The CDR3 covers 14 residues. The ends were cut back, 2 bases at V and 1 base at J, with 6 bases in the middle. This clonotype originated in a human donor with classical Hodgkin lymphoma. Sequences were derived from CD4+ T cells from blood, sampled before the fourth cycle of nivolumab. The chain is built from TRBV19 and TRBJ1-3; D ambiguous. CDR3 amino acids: CASSISSSGNTIYF. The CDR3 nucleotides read TGTGCCAGTAGTATATCCAGTTCTGGAAACACCATATATTTT.